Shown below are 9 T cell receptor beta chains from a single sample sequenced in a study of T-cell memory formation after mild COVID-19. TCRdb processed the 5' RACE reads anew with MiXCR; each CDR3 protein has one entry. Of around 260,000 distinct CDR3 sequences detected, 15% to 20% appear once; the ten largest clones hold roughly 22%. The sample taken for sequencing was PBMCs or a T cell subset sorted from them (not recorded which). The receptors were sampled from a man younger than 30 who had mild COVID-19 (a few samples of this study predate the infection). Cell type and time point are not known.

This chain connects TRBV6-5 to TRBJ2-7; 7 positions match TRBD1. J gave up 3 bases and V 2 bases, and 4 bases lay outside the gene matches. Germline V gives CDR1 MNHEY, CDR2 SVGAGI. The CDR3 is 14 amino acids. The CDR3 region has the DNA TGTGCCAGCAGTTACGAGGGGGCTGTCTACGAGCAGTACTTC. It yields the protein CASSYEGAVYEQYF.

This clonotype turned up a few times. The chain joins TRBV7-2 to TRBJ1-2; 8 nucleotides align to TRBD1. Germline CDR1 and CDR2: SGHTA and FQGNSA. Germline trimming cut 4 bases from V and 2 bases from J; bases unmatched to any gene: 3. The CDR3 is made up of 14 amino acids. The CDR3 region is CASSSRTGNYGYTF. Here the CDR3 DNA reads TGTGCCAGCAGCTCTAGGACAGGGAACTATGGCTACACCTTC.

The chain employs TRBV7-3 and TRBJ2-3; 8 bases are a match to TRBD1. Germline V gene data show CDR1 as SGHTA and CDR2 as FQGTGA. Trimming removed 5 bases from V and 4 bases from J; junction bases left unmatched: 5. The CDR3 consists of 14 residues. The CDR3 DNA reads TGTGCCAGCAGCCCGACAGGGGTCGCAGATACGCAGTATTTT. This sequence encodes CASSPTGVADTQYF.

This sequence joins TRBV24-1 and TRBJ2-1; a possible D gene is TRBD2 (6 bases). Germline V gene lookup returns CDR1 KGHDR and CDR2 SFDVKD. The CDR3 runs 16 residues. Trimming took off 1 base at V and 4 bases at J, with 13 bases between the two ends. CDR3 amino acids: CATSDFLAPTYNEQFF. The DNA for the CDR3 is TGTGCCACCAGTGATTTTCTAGCGCCAACGTACAATGAGCAGTTCTTC.

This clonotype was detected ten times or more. In DNA, the CDR3 is TGTGCCAGCCGGGGGACAGGGAAGACTGAAGCTTTCTTT. Its protein is CASRGTGKTEAFF. V and J are TRBV27 and TRBJ1-1; 9 nucleotides line up with TRBD1. CDR3 size: 13 residues. Trimming took 8 bases from V and 5 from J; bases not matched to a gene: 6. Germline assignment: CDR1 MNHEY and CDR2 SMNVEV (reference sequence).

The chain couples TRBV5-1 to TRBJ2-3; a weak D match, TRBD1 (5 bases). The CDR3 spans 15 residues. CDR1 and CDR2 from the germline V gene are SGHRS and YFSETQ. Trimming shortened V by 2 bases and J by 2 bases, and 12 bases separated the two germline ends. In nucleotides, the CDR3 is TGCGCCAGCAGCTTTAGGGGCGTTCTCACAGATACGCAGTATTTT. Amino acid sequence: CASSFRGVLTDTQYF. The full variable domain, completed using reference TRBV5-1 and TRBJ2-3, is KAGVTQTPRYLIKTRGQQVTLSCSPISGHRSVSWYQQTPGQGLQFLFEYFSETQRNKGNFPGRFSGRQFSNSRSEMNVSTLELGDSALYLCASSFRGVLTDTQYFGPGTRLTVL.

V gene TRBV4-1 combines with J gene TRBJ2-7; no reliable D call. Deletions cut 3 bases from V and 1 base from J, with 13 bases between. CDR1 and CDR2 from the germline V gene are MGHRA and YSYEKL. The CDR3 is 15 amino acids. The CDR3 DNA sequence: TGCGCCAGCAGCCACCCCCCGGTGGGGTCCTACGAGCAGTACTTC. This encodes CASSHPPVGSYEQYF.

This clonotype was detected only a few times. The CDR3: CSARRGEQPQHF. CDR3 nucleotide sequence: TGCAGTGCTAGACGGGGGGAACAGCCCCAGCATTTT. The genes are TRBV20-1 and TRBJ1-5, with D maybe TRBD1 (5 bases). Trimming removed 2 bases at V and 7 bases at J, with 9 bases between. This CDR3 contains 12 residues. CDR1 is DFQATT, CDR2 SNEGSKA, per germline (reference sequence).

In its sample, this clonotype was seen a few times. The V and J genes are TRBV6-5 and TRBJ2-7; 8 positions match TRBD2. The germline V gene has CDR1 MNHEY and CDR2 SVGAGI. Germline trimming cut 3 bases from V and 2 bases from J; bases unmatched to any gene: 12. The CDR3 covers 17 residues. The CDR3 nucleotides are TGTGCCAGCAGTTATCGGTCCGGGCGGGGGGTCCCCTACGAGCAGTACTTC. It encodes CASSYRSGRGVPYEQYF.